These T cell receptor beta chains were read from a single sample in a study of Ad26.COV2.S vaccination and SARS-CoV-2 variants. Clones were sequenced by immunoSEQ multiplex PCR, and TCRdb holds only the in-frame ones, with some missing. Seen here are around 320,000 clones, about 86% observed once, and the top ten hold 1.5% to 2.5%. Here the sequenced sample was peripheral blood, taken in a trial of Ad26.COV2.S vaccine versus placebo. These receptors all stem from a person between 18 and 59 years old who received the Ad26.COV2.S COVID-19 vaccine or a placebo. CDR3s include the opening cysteine and the closing phenylalanine or tryptophan. The order of the fields is D gene, V gene, clone size, J gene, CDR3 DNA, CDR3 protein. The D gene is left open where the match is weak. Clone sizes are given selectively: once, few, many, or a class where the clone is expanded.

-	TRBV5-4	-	TRBJ1-2	TGTGCCAGCAGATCAGTCGGTAGGACCTATGGCTACACCTTC	CASRSVGRTYGYTF
TRBD2	TRBV4-3	-	TRBJ2-5	TGCGCCAGCAGCCAGGCTAGCGGGGGTAGAGGAGAGACCCAGTACTTC	CASSQASGGRGETQYF
TRBD2	TRBV7-2	-	TRBJ2-3	TGTGCCAGCAGCTTAGTGCGTCTAGCGGGGGGGCATCAAGATACGCAGTATTTT	CASSLVRLAGGHQDTQYF
-	TRBV5-6	-	TRBJ2-6	TGTGCCAGCAGCTTGAGACAGACCTCTGGGGCCAACGTCCTGACTTTC	CASSLRQTSGANVLTF
-	TRBV18	-	TRBJ2-3	TGTGCCAGCTCATCCTTTCATGGGGATACGCAGTATTTT	CASSSFHGDTQYF
TRBD1	TRBV7-9	-	TRBJ1-5	TGTGCCAGCAGCCTAGGACAGGGCAATCAGCCCCAGCATTTT	CASSLGQGNQPQHF
-	TRBV7-9	-	TRBJ1-2	TGTGCCAGCAGCCCAGGGCGGGGAAATGGCTACACCTTC	CASSPGRGNGYTF
-	TRBV19	-	TRBJ1-2	TGTGCCAGTAGTATCCCCACAGGTCGCTATGGCTACACCTTC	CASSIPTGRYGYTF
-	TRBV27	-	TRBJ1-6	TGTGCCAGCAGTTTATCATCCCGAGACAGGATAAGCTCCTATAATTCACCCCTCCACTTT	CASSLSSRDRISSYNSPLHF
-	TRBV28	-	TRBJ2-4	TGTGCCAGCAGTTTATGGGGGGACTGGGCCAAAAACATTCAGTACTTC	CASSLWGDWAKNIQYF
-	TRBV7-9	-	TRBJ2-1	TGTGCCACCCGTCCGGGGGAAAGCTACAATGAGCAGTTCTTC	CATRPGESYNEQFF
-	TRBV4-3	-	TRBJ2-7	TGCGCCAGCAGCCAAGAGGGGAACTACGAGCAGTACTTC	CASSQEGNYEQYF
-	TRBV6-5	-	TRBJ1-5	TGTGCCAGCAGTTACTCGCGGTATAGCAATCAGCCCCAGCATTTT	CASSYSRYSNQPQHF
-	TRBV4-3	-	TRBJ1-1	TGCGCCAGCAGCCAAAGATTTAACACTGAAGCTTTCTTT	CASSQRFNTEAFF
TRBD1	TRBV13	-	TRBJ2-7	TGTGCCAGCAGCTCTCAAGACAGGGTTTGGAACTTC	CASSSQDRVWNF
TRBD1	TRBV6-6	-	TRBJ1-1	TGTGCCAGCACCCAGACAGGGGCCAGCGCTGAAGCTTTCTTT	CASTQTGASAEAFF
TRBD1	TRBV6-5	-	TRBJ1-1	TGTGCCAGCAGTTACAGGGGGCGTAGGGACACTGAAGCTTTCTTT	CASSYRGRRDTEAFF
TRBD1	TRBV5-6	-	TRBJ1-1	TGTGCCAGCAGCTACAGGACAGGGGGAACAGCTTTCTTT	CASSYRTGGTAFF
-	TRBV6-6	-	TRBJ2-3	TGTGCCAGCAGCAGACAGAGTAGCGCAGATACGCAGTATTTT	CASSRQSSADTQYF
TRBD1	TRBV18	-	TRBJ2-4	TGTGCCAGCTCACCCAAAGGACAGGGGGTCTCTAAAAACATTCAGTACTTC	CASSPKGQGVSKNIQYF
-	TRBV6-2/TRBV6-3	-	TRBJ2-5	TGTGCCAGCAGCAACCTGTACCAAGAGACCCAGTACTTC	CASSNLYQETQYF
-	TRBV12-3/TRBV12-4	-	TRBJ1-2	TGTGCCAGCGCCTCGTCGGAGAACTATGGCTACACCTTC	CASASSENYGYTF
TRBD1	TRBV27	once	TRBJ1-2	TGTGCCAGCAGTTTAGGCGGACAGGGCTATGGCTACACCTTC	CASSLGGQGYGYTF
-	TRBV5-6	-	TRBJ2-6	TGTGCCAGCAGCATCTGGGGGATCCCTGGGGCCAACGTCCTGACTTTC	CASSIWGIPGANVLTF
-	TRBV9	-	TRBJ2-7	TGTGCCAGCAGCGTAGGACTCCACGGGGAGCAGTACTTC	CASSVGLHGEQYF
TRBD1	TRBV6-5	-	TRBJ2-7	TGTGCCAGCAGAGATGACAGGGGCCACGAGCAGTACTTC	CASRDDRGHEQYF
-	TRBV9	-	TRBJ1-2	TGTGCCAGCAGCGATCCCGGGCCTTTTAATGGCTACACCTTC	CASSDPGPFNGYTF
TRBD2	TRBV4-3	-	TRBJ2-7	TGCGCCAGCAGCGTTGGACTAGCGGTCTACGAGCAGTACTTC	CASSVGLAVYEQYF
TRBD1	TRBV10-3	-	TRBJ1-4	TGTGCCATCAGAATGACAGGGGAAGAAAAACTGTTTTTT	CAIRMTGEEKLFF
-	TRBV6-2/TRBV6-3	few	TRBJ1-1	TGTGCCAGCAGTTACCCCCGACTGAACACTGAAGCTTTCTTT	CASSYPRLNTEAFF
-	TRBV6-5	-	TRBJ2-3	TGTGCCAGCAAACAAAGGTATAGCGTAGATACGCAGTATTTT	CASKQRYSVDTQYF
-	TRBV7-9	-	TRBJ1-1	TGTGCCAGCAGCTTAAACAGCCTTAACACTGAAGCTTTCTTT	CASSLNSLNTEAFF
-	TRBV9	once	TRBJ2-3	TGTGCCAGCAGCGTAGAAGATGGAGCTAGCACAGATACGCAGTATTTT	CASSVEDGASTDTQYF
TRBD2	TRBV12-5	-	TRBJ2-1	TGTGCTAGTGCCCCGGCCCGGGGGGTCTCCTACAATGAGCAGTTCTTC	CASAPARGVSYNEQFF
-	TRBV30	-	TRBJ1-4	TGTGCCTGGAGTCCTTCATTGAATGAAAAACTGTTTTTT	CAWSPSLNEKLFF
-	TRBV19	-	TRBJ1-6	TGTGCCAGTAAAAGCGGTGGGGCGGCTGGGAATTCACCCCTCCACTTT	CASKSGGAAGNSPLHF
TRBD1	TRBV19	-	TRBJ1-2	TGTGCCAGTAGTGCCCGGACAGGGGGCAGAAATGGCTACACCTTC	CASSARTGGRNGYTF
TRBD2	TRBV7-3	once	TRBJ2-3	TGTGCCAGCAGCTTAGGGGCGGGGGGCCCTAGCACAGATACGCAGTATTTT	CASSLGAGGPSTDTQYF
TRBD2	TRBV2	-	TRBJ2-7	TGTGCCAGCAGTCCGAGACTAGCGGGGGGATACGAGCAGTACTTC	CASSPRLAGGYEQYF
-	TRBV7-9	once	TRBJ1-2	TGTGCCAGCAGCTCCATACAGGGCCTCTATGGCTACACCTTC	CASSSIQGLYGYTF
-	TRBV6-5	-	TRBJ1-5	TGTGCCAGCAGCGACTCCCATAGCAATCAGCCCCAGCATTTT	CASSDSHSNQPQHF
-	TRBV5-1	-	TRBJ2-3	TGCGCCAGCAGCCTCGGACAGTTTCAAGATACGCAGTATTTT	CASSLGQFQDTQYF
-	TRBV10-3	-	TRBJ2-3	TGTGCCATCAGTGGTGGGGGCGGCAGCTACACAGATACGCAGTATTTT	CAISGGGGSYTDTQYF
-	TRBV6-5	few	TRBJ2-2	TGTGCCAGCAGGACGGGACGGACCACCGGGGAGCTGTTTTTT	CASRTGRTTGELFF
-	TRBV6-5	-	TRBJ2-7	TGTGCCAGCGGGATTGCTTCTCCCCCTTACGAGCAGTACTTC	CASGIASPPYEQYF
-	TRBV7-9	few	TRBJ1-2	TGTGCCAGCAGCTTGGCGTCCGACAGGTTGGGCTATGGCTACACCTTC	CASSLASDRLGYGYTF
-	TRBV5-4	-	TRBJ2-3	TGTGCCAGCAGCTCCCCACAGGAAGGGGTAGGCACAGATACGCAGTATTTT	CASSSPQEGVGTDTQYF
-	TRBV6-5	-	TRBJ1-6	TGTGCCAGCAGTACACGACTCTTTACAAGCCTCCACTTT	CASSTRLFTSLHF